This passage covers 20 T cell receptor beta chains from one sample sequenced in a study of T cell clonotyping in hematopoietic cell transplantation. Here immunoSEQ multiplex PCR was the method, and the copy in TCRdb shows in-frame clones only, minus some. The data show about 11,000 clones, 89% seen once. Sequencing was performed on PBMCs, taken 100 days after allogeneic stem cell transplant. These receptors originate from a female patient over 55 who had an allogeneic stem cell transplant from an unrelated donor, so the T cells may come from the graft donor. Some clones in this sample may be carry-over from other donors' samples.

This clone was counted only a few times. The rearrangement uses TRBV28 and TRBJ1-5; no clear D gene. Germline lookup yields CDR1 MDHEN and CDR2 SYDVKM. Deletions cut 3 bases from V and 7 bases from J, with 10 bases between. This CDR3 is built from 13 residues. The DNA for the CDR3 is TGTGCCAGCAGTTTCCCCACATCCCAGCCCCAGCATTTT. Its translation: CASSFPTSQPQHF.

This chain connects TRBV11-3 to TRBJ1-1; D is ambiguous. The V end was cut by 5 bases, the J end by 2 bases, with 21 bases between. This CDR3 has 17 residues. In germline, CDR1 is SGHNT, CDR2 YENEEA. The CDR3 here is CASSPLAWEGINTEAFF. The CDR3 nucleotides are TGTGCCAGCAGCCCCTTGGCGTGGGAGGGAATCAACACTGAAGCTTTCTTT.

The chain recombines TRBV7-6 with TRBJ2-2, with TRBD2 identical over 8 bases. Germline V gives CDR1 SGHVS, CDR2 FNYEAQ. The CDR3 is 16 amino acids. The V gene end was trimmed by 1 base and the J gene end by 4 bases; junction bases not matched to a gene: 5. The CDR3 sequence: CASSLEAGAATGELFF. The CDR3 coding sequence is TGTGCCAGCAGCTTAGAAGCGGGAGCAGCCACCGGGGAGCTGTTTTTT.

The J gene is TRBJ2-3, the V gene TRBV7-2; D is possibly TRBD2 (5 bases). CDR1 SGHTA and CDR2 FQGNSA come from the germline V gene. The V end was cut by 3 bases, the J end by 5 bases, with 15 bases between. The CDR3 has 15 amino acids. The CDR3 loop reads CASSLATVEGDTQYF. DNA of the CDR3: TGTGCCAGCAGCTTGGCGACGGTAGAGGGAGATACGCAGTATTTT.

The rearrangement uses TRBV30 and TRBJ2-7; 7 positions agree with TRBD1. V was pared by 1 base and J by 1 base, with 4 bases of the junction left unmatched. Germline loops: CDR1 GTSNPN, CDR2 SVGIG (reference sequence). This CDR3 is 14 amino acids long. Here the CDR3 DNA reads TGTGCCTGGAGTGGAGGGGACAGTTCCTACGAGCAGTACTTC. It is translated as CAWSGGDSSYEQYF.

This chain links TRBV30 with TRBJ2-1; 7 bases are shared with TRBD2. Germline loops: CDR1 GTSNPN, CDR2 SVGIG (reference sequence). The CDR3 runs to 14 residues. Trimming at V came to 3 bases and at J to 6 bases, leaving 8 bases not matched to a gene. The CDR3 sequence: CAWRGDGRFNEQFF. The CDR3 bases are TGTGCCTGGAGGGGGGACGGGAGGTTCAATGAGCAGTTCTTC.

The J gene is TRBJ2-5, the V gene TRBV6-1; no firm D call. The CDR3 sequence is 11 residues long. CDR1 and CDR2 (germline): MNHNS, SASEGT. V lost 4 bases and J 5 bases, leaving 5 bases between the germline ends. CDR3 sequence: CASSVGETQYF. The CDR3 bases are TGTGCCAGCAGTGTGGGTGAGACCCAGTACTTC.

V is TRBV10-2 and J is TRBJ2-7; a possible D gene is TRBD2 (5 bases). CDR1 WSHSY and CDR2 SAAADI come from the germline V gene. Trimming took 4 bases from V and 4 from J, leaving 5 bases between them. The CDR3 runs 11 residues. CDR3 sequence reads: CASSGRYEQYF. The CDR3 DNA is TGCGCCAGCAGTGGGAGGTACGAGCAGTACTTC.

The chain recombines TRBV5-6 with TRBJ2-7; 8 bases align to TRBD2. In germline, CDR1 is SGHDT, CDR2 YYEEEE. Unmatched junction bases numbered 9, after V lost 3 bases and J lost 4 bases. This CDR3 has 15 amino acids. Here the CDR3 DNA reads TGTGCCAGCAGCTCCCCACCGAGCGGGAGATACGAGCAGTACTTC. Translated, it gives CASSSPPSGRYEQYF.

This chain links TRBV15 with TRBJ2-1; TRBD2 matches 11 bases. Trimming removed 9 bases from V and 8 bases from J; junction bases left unmatched: 3. The CDR3 loop spans 12 amino acids. CDR1 and CDR2 from the germline V gene are LNHNV and YYDKDF (reference sequence). The DNA for the CDR3 is TGTGCCACGACTAGCGGGATAGATGAGCAGTTCTTC. Its protein product is CATTSGIDEQFF.

V usage is TRBV7-9 and J usage is TRBJ1-3; maybe TRBD1 (6 bases). Deletions cut 4 bases from V and 2 bases from J, with 15 bases between. There are 16 residues in the CDR3. CDR1 SEHNR and CDR2 FQNEAQ come from the germline V gene (reference sequence). The CDR3 nucleotides are TGTGCCAGCAGCTCCTCCCCGACAGGACCTGGAAACACCATATATTTT. Protein: CASSSSPTGPGNTIYF.

V usage is TRBV9 and J usage is TRBJ1-1; maybe TRBD1 (6 bases). The V gene's germline CDR1 is SGDLS and CDR2 YYNGEE. V lost 7 bases and J 4 bases, leaving 23 bases between the germline ends. The CDR3 is 16 amino acids. The CDR3 reads CASHWGAFGQLTEAFF. The CDR3 bases are TGTGCCAGCCATTGGGGGGCTTTCGGACAGCTCACTGAAGCTTTCTTT.

J is TRBJ2-7 and V is TRBV7-8; 8 positions agree with TRBD1. Germline loops: CDR1 SGHVS, CDR2 FQNEAQ. The CDR3 has 13 residues. V dropped 7 bases and J dropped 1; count of bases not matched to a gene: 3. This CDR3 reads CASKNRGSYEQYF. Written as DNA, the CDR3 is TGTGCCAGCAAAAACAGGGGGTCCTACGAGCAGTACTTC.

The chain recombines TRBV7-9 with TRBJ1-1; unclear D gene. The CDR3 contains 11 residues. Trimming stripped 2 bases from V and 11 bases from J, with 9 bases between. Germline values: CDR1 SEHNR, CDR2 FQNEAQ (reference sequence). As DNA, the CDR3 is TGTGCCAGCAGCTTATGGGGTGATGCTTTCTTT. It translates to CASSLWGDAFF.

This clone was recorded only once. The chain links TRBV19 to TRBJ1-1, with TRBD1 matching 9 bases. Per germline, CDR1 LNHDA and CDR2 SQIVND (reference sequence). This CDR3 region has 23 residues. V was pared by 0 bases and J by 0 bases, with 23 bases of the junction left unmatched. CDR3 residues: CASSIDVSRGGQGQGLLNTEAFF. CDR3 coding DNA: TGTGCCAGTAGTATAGACGTCTCAAGAGGGGGACAGGGACAGGGTCTTTTGAACACTGAAGCTTTCTTT.

V gene TRBV6-6 combines with J gene TRBJ2-7; D not resolved. V lost 0 bases, J lost 0 bases, and 6 bases lay in between. The CDR3 loop spans 14 amino acids. Germline V gene sequence: CDR1 MNHNY, CDR2 SVGAGI (reference sequence). In nucleotides, the CDR3 is TGTGCCAGCAGTTACTCTACCGTCTCCTACGAGCAGTACTTC. Translating gives CASSYSTVSYEQYF.

The V gene is TRBV27, the J gene TRBJ2-1, with D maybe TRBD1 (6 bases). V lost 4 bases, J lost 4 bases, and 11 bases lay in between. Germline V gene lookup returns CDR1 MNHEY and CDR2 SMNVEV (reference sequence). CDR3 length: 14 residues. The CDR3 DNA reads TGTGCCAGCAGTTCGCCGACAGGATACAATGAGCAGTTCTTC. Protein product: CASSSPTGYNEQFF.

The CDR3 bases are TGTGCCAGCAGTGAACTAGCGTTGGATGAGCAGTTCTTC. Translating gives CASSELALDEQFF. The chain has TRBV25-1 and TRBJ2-1, with D possibly TRBD2 on 6 matching bases. This CDR3 comprises 13 residues. Germline V CDR1 and CDR2: MGHDK, SYGVNS. V lost 2 bases to trimming and J lost 8 bases, with 10 bases between them.

The J gene is TRBJ1-1, the V gene TRBV6-6; D is undetermined. Germline loops: CDR1 MNHNY, CDR2 SVGAGI (reference sequence). V lost 7 bases, J lost 6 bases, and 12 bases lay in between. The CDR3 loop spans 12 amino acids. Here the CDR3 DNA reads TGTGCCAGCACCCCCCAGAGGGCTGAAGCTTTCTTT. As protein: CASTPQRAEAFF.

The CDR3 DNA is TGTGCCACCTCCCCTTCGGACTATGGCTACACCTTC. Translation gives CATSPSDYGYTF. This sequence joins TRBV15 and TRBJ1-2, with D unclear. The germline CDR1 and CDR2 sequences are LNHNV and YYDKDF (reference sequence). With 8 bases removed from V and 3 bases from J, the gap between germline ends came to 10 bases. This CDR3 has 12 amino acids.